The 12 T cell receptor beta chains listed next were all sequenced from one sample in a study of technical replicates of blood from a few donors. Clones were read by immunoSEQ multiplex PCR, and TCRdb kept only the in-frame ones, dropping some. This table holds tens of thousands of clones, roughly 94% found once. Sequenced sample: T cells isolated from PBMCs. The receptors were gathered from a human donor in good health.

This clone was picked up one time. The chain employs TRBV10-3 and TRBJ2-5; 8 bases fit TRBD2. Germline trimming cut 10 bases from V and 5 bases from J; bases unmatched to any gene: 12. Per germline, CDR1 ENHRY and CDR2 SYGVKD. This CDR3 is built from 14 residues. The CDR3 loop is CATTGGRSGETQYF. CDR3 bases: TGTGCCACAACGGGAGGGAGGTCCGGGGAGACCCAGTACTTC.

V is TRBV14 and J is TRBJ1-2; unclear D gene. Trimming stripped 1 base from V and 5 bases from J, with 11 bases between. The CDR3 consists of 14 residues. The germline CDR1 and CDR2 sequences are SGHDN and FVKESK. The chain's CDR3 is CASSQGRPYYGYTF. As DNA, the CDR3 is TGTGCCAGCAGCCAAGGGAGGCCCTATTATGGCTACACCTTC.

The chain employs TRBV11-3 and TRBJ2-7, with 9 bases that match TRBD2. Germline assignment: CDR1 SGHNT and CDR2 YENEEA. V shed 2 bases, J shed 6 bases, and the junction held 8 bases outside the gene matches. This CDR3 region has 15 residues. CDR3 protein: CASSLTGTSLREQYF. The CDR3 DNA reads TGTGCCAGCAGCTTAACCGGGACTAGCTTACGCGAGCAGTACTTC. Filled out from reference TRBV11-3 and TRBJ2-7, the complete variable domain reads EAGVVQSPRYKIIEKKQPVAFWCNPISGHNTLYWYLQNLGQGPELLIRYENEEAVDDSQLPKDRFSAERLKGVDSTLKIQPAELGDSAVYLCASSLTGTSLREQYFGPGTRLTVT.

V gene TRBV7-9 combines with J gene TRBJ1-1, with a tentative D call TRBD1 (5 bases). V was cut by 5 bases and J by 1 base, with 14 bases left in between. Germline V gives CDR1 SEHNR, CDR2 FQNEAQ (reference sequence). The CDR3 length is 15 residues. The CDR3 is CASSLSLDKNTEAFF. In DNA form, the CDR3 reads TGTGCCAGCAGCCTAAGCTTGGACAAGAACACTGAAGCTTTCTTT.

This sequence joins TRBV4-3 and TRBJ2-7; TRBD2 aligns across 13 bases. V was pared by 1 base and J by 4 bases, with 4 bases of the junction left unmatched. CDR1 is LGHNA and CDR2 is YSLEER in the germline V gene. The CDR3 extends over 16 amino acids. This chain's CDR3 is CASSQGTSGSRYEQYF. CDR3 DNA: TGCGCCAGCAGCCAAGGGACTAGCGGGAGCCGGTACGAGCAGTACTTC.

The rearrangement uses TRBV5-4 and TRBJ2-2; 7 bases are a match to TRBD1. V gave up 0 bases and J gave up 0 bases; unmatched junction bases: 5. This CDR3 is 17 amino acids long. Germline V gene lookup returns CDR1 SGHNT and CDR2 YYREEE (reference sequence). CDR3 in DNA: TGTGCCAGCAGCTTGGACCCGGGGACAGCGAACACCGGGGAGCTGTTTTTT. It translates to CASSLDPGTANTGELFF.

The CDR3 nucleotides read TGTGCCAGCAGCTTAGGTGGGACAGACATGAACACTGAAGCTTTCTTT. It codes for CASSLGGTDMNTEAFF. This chain joins TRBV7-9 and TRBJ1-1; 7 bases match TRBD1. J was trimmed by 0 bases and V by 1 base; bases with no gene match: 5. The CDR3 is 16 residues long. The germline V gene has CDR1 SEHNR and CDR2 FQNEAQ (reference sequence).

In nucleotides, the CDR3 is TGTGCCAGCAGCCTAGCGGGAGAGGGCACCGGGGAGCTGTTTTTT. Its translation is CASSLAGEGTGELFF. The chain combines TRBV5-5 with TRBJ2-2; 10 nucleotides agree with TRBD2. Germline V lookup: CDR1 SGHKS, CDR2 YYEKEE (reference sequence). There are 15 residues in the CDR3. V shed 4 bases, J shed 4 bases, and the junction held 4 bases outside the gene matches.

The chain carries TRBV11-2 and TRBJ2-7; a weak D match, TRBD1 (6 bases). The CDR3 contains 16 residues. Trimming removed 4 bases at V and 5 bases at J, with 21 bases between. The germline gives CDR1 SGHAT, CDR2 FQNNGV. The chain's CDR3 is CASSYRTSGVIHEQYF. Here the CDR3 DNA reads TGTGCCAGCAGCTACCGGACCTCAGGGGTTATCCACGAGCAGTACTTC.

The CDR3, as DNA: TGTGCCAGCGGAGGGGACAGAGGGCTGAATCAGCCCCAGCATTTT. It translates to CASGGDRGLNQPQHF. This chain uses TRBV6-6 with TRBJ1-5, with 7 bases lining up with TRBD1. The germline V gene encodes CDR1 MNHNY and CDR2 SVGAGI (reference sequence). V lost 8 bases to trimming and J lost 4 bases; unmatched junction nucleotides: 11. The CDR3 loop spans 15 amino acids.

The genes are TRBV27 and TRBJ2-7; TRBD2 aligns across 9 bases. The CDR3 contains 16 residues. The J segment lost 0 bases and the V segment lost 3 bases, leaving 6 bases of the junction unmatched. Germline CDR1 reads MNHEY; CDR2 reads SMNVEV (reference sequence). DNA for the CDR3: TGTGCCAGCAGTTTCCTGGGAGCGGGAGGCTCCTACGAGCAGTACTTC. As protein: CASSFLGAGGSYEQYF.

A single count supports this clone. The V and J genes are TRBV10-3 and TRBJ2-3; D perhaps matches TRBD1 (5 bases). The germline gives CDR1 ENHRY, CDR2 SYGVKD. This CDR3 is 12 amino acids long. V lost 9 bases, J lost 2 bases, and 9 bases lay in between. CDR3: CAIQGSTDTQYF. CDR3 nucleotides: TGTGCCATTCAGGGTTCCACAGATACGCAGTATTTT.